This TCR beta chain stems from a study of Graves' ophthalmopathy and Graves' hyperthyroidism. Comments on this clonotype: Its antigen remains unknown.

Study-wide results and caveats: Blood also contained most of the expanded thyroid clonotypes above 0.001 frequency.

Amplification of TCR beta CDR3 regions used RNA transcripts. After a first-round RT-PCR with HTBI primers, a second-round multiplex PCR was run. TCRdb reprocessed the multiplex PCR reads with MiXCR, giving one entry per CDR3 protein. The table records about 550,000 distinct CDR3 sequences, about 35% of them present only once. The CDR3 loop spans 14 amino acids. V shed 2 bases and J shed 7 bases, with 14 bases lying between them. The germline gives CDR1 SGHTA, CDR2 FQGTGA. As diagnostic evidence, clinical symptoms, serum thyroxine, TRAb, thyroid ultrasound and orbital computed tomography were relied upon.

Sequenced material: peripheral blood or thyroid tissue (not recorded which). This chain joins TRBV7-3 and TRBJ1-1; weak D call: TRBD1 (5 bases). This TCR was sampled from an adult man with Graves' hyperthyroidism. The CDR3 DNA reads TGTGCCAGCAGCTTAGTAGCAGGGCGTGATGAAGCTTTCTTT. Amino acids: CASSLVAGRDEAFF.